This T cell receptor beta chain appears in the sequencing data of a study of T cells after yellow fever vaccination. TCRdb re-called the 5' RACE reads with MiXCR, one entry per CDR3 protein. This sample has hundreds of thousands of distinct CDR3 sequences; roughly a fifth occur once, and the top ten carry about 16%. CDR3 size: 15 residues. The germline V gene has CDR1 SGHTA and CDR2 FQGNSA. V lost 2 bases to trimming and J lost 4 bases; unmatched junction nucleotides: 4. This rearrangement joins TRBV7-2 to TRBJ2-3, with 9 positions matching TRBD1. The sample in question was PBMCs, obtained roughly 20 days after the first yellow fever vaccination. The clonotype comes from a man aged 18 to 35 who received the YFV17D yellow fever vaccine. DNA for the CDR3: TGTGCCAGCAGCTTAAGACAGGGGGTCCCAGATACGCAGTATTTT. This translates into CASSLRQGVPDTQYF.